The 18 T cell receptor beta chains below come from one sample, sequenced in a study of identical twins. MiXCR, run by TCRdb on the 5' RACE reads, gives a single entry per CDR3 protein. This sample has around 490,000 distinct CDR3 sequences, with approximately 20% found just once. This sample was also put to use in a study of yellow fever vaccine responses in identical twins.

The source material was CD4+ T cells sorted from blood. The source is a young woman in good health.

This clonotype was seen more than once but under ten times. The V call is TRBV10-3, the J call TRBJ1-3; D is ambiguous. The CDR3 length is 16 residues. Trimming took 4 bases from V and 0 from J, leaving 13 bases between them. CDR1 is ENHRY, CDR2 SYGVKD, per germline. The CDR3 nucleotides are TGTGCCATCAGTGCTCACCCCGGAGGCTCTGGAAACACCATATATTTT. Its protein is CAISAHPGGSGNTIYF.

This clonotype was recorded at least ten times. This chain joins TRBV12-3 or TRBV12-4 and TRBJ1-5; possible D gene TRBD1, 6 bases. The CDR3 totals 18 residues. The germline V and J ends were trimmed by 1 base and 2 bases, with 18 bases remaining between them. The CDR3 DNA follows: TGTGCCAGCAGTTTAGGGTTGGTCGGGGCAGGGGGCAATCAGCCCCAGCATTTT. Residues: CASSLGLVGAGGNQPQHF.

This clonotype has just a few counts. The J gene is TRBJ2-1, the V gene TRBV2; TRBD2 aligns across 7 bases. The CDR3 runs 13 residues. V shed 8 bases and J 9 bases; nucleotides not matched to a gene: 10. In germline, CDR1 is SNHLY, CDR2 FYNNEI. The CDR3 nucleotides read TGTGCCAGCGGGAGCGGGGTTGGGGGTGAGCAGTTCTTC. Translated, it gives CASGSGVGGEQFF.

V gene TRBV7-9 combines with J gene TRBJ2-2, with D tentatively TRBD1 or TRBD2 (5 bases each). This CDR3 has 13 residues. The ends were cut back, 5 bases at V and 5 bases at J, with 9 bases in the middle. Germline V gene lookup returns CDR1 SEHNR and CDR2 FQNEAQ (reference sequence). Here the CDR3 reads CASSPEGTGELFF. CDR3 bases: TGTGCCAGCAGCCCAGAGGGGACCGGGGAGCTGTTTTTT. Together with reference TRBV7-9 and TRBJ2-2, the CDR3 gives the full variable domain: DTGVSQNPRHKITKRGQNVTFRCDPISEHNRLYWYRQTLGQGPEFLTYFQNEAQLEKSRLLSDRFSAERPKGSFSTLEIQRTEQGDSAMYLCASSPEGTGELFFGEGSRLTVL.

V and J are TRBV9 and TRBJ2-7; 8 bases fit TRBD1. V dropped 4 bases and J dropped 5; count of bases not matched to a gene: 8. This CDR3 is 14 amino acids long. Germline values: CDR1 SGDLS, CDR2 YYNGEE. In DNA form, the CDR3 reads TGTGCCAGCAGCTTCACAGGGGGTTTCGACGAGCAGTACTTC. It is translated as CASSFTGGFDEQYF.

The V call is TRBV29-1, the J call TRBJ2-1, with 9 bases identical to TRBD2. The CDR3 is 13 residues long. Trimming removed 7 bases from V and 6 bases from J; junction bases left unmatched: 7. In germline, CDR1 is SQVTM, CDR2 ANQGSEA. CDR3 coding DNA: TGCAGCGCACCGGGACTAGCTTCCAATGAGCAGTTCTTC. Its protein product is CSAPGLASNEQFF.

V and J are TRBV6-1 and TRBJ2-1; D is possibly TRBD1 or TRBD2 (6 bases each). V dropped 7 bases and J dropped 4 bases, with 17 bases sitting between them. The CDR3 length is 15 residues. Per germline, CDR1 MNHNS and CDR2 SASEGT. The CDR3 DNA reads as TGTGCCAGCACCTCGGCCGGGGGCCGATACAATGAGCAGTTCTTC. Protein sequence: CASTSAGGRYNEQFF.

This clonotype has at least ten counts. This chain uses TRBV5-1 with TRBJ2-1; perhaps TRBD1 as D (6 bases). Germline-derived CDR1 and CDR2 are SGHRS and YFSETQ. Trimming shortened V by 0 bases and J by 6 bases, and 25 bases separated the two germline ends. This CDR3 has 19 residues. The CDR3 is CASSLVGPRTGMTANEQFF. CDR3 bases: TGCGCCAGCAGCTTGGTAGGACCCCGAACAGGGATGACGGCCAATGAGCAGTTCTTC. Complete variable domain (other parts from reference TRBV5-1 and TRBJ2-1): KAGVTQTPRYLIKTRGQQVTLSCSPISGHRSVSWYQQTPGQGLQFLFEYFSETQRNKGNFPGRFSGRQFSNSRSEMNVSTLELGDSALYLCASSLVGPRTGMTANEQFFGPGTRLTVL.

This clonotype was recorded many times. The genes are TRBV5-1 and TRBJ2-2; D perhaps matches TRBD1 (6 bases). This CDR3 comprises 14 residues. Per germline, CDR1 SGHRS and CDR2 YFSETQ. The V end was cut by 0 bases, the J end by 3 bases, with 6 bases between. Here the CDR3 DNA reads TGCGCCAGCAGCTTGGAGGGGGACACCGGGGAGCTGTTTTTT. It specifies CASSLEGDTGELFF. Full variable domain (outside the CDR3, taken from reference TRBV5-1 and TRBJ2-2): KAGVTQTPRYLIKTRGQQVTLSCSPISGHRSVSWYQQTPGQGLQFLFEYFSETQRNKGNFPGRFSGRQFSNSRSEMNVSTLELGDSALYLCASSLEGDTGELFFGEGSRLTVL.

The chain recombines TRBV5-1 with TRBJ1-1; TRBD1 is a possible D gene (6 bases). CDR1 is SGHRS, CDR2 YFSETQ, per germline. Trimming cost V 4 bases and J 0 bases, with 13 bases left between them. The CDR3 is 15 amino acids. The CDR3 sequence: CASSIQGPMNTEAFF. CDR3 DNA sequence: TGCGCCAGCAGCATACAGGGCCCCATGAACACTGAAGCTTTCTTT.

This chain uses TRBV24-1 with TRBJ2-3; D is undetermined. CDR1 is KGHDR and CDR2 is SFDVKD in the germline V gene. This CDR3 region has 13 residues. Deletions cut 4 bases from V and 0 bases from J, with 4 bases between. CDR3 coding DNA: TGTGCCACCAGTGAAGCTAGCACAGATACGCAGTATTTT. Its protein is CATSEASTDTQYF.

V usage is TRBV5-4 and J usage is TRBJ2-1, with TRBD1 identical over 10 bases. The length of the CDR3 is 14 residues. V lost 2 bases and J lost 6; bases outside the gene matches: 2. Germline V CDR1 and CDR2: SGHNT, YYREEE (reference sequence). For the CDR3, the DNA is TGTGCCAGCAGCTTCGGGACAGGGGCCAATGAGCAGTTCTTC. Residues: CASSFGTGANEQFF. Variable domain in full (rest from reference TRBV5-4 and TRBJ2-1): ETGVTQSPTHLIKTRGQQVTLRCSSQSGHNTVSWYQQALGQGPQFIFQYYREEENGRGNFPPRFSGLQFPNYSSELNVNALELDDSALYLCASSFGTGANEQFFGPGTRLTVL.

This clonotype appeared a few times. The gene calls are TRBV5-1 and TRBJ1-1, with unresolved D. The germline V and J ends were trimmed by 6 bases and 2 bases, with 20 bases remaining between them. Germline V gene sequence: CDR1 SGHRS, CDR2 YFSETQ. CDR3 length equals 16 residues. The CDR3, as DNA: TGCGCCAGCATCACTGGGCCAACCGAGTCTAACACTGAAGCTTTCTTT. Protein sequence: CASITGPTESNTEAFF.

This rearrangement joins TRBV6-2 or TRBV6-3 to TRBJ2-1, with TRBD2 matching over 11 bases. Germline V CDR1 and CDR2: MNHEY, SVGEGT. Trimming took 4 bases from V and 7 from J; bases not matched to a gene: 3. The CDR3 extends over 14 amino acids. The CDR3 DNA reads TGTGCCAGCAGTTGGGCTAGCGGGAGGAATGAGCAGTTCTTC. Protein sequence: CASSWASGRNEQFF.

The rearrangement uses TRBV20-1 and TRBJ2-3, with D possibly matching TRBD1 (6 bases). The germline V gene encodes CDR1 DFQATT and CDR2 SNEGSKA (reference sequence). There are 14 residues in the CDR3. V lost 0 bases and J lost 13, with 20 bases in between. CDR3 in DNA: TGCAGTGCTAGAGACAAAGACAGGTTTTTAGTGGAGTATTTT. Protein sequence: CSARDKDRFLVEYF.

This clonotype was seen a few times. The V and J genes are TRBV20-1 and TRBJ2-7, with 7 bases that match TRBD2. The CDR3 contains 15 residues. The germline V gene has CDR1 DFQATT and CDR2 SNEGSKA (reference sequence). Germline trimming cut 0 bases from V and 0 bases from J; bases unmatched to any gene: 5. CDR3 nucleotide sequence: TGCAGTGCTAGAGAGTCTAGCGGAAGCTCCTACGAGCAGTACTTC. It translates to CSARESSGSSYEQYF.

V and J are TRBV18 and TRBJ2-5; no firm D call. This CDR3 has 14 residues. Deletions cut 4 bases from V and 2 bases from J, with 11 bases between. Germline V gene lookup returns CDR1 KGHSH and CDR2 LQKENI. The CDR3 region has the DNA TGTGCCAGCTCACGAATCACCGTACAAGAGACCCAGTACTTC. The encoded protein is CASSRITVQETQYF.

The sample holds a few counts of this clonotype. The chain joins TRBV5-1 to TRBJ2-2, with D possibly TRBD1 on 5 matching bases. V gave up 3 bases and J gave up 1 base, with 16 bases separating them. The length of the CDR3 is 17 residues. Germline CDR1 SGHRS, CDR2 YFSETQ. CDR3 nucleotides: TGCGCCAGCAGCTCTTTCGCCGGGCAGGGGAACACCGGGGAGCTGTTTTTT. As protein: CASSSFAGQGNTGELFF.